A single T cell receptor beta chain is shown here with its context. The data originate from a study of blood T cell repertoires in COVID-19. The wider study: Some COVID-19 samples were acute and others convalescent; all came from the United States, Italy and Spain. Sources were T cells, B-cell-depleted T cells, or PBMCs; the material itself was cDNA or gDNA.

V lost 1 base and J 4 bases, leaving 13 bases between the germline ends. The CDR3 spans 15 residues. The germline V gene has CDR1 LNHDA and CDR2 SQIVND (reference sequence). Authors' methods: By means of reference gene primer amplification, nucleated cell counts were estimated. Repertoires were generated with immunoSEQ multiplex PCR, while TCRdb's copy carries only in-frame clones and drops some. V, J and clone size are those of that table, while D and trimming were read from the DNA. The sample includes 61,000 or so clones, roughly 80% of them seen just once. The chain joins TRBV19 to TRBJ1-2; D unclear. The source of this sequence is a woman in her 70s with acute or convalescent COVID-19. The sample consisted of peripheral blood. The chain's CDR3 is CASSIVGKGAYGYTF. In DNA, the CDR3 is TGTGCCAGTAGTATAGTAGGAAAAGGAGCCTATGGCTACACCTTC.